The rows below give T cell receptor beta chains drawn from one sample of a study of blood T cell repertoires in COVID-19. Only in-frame clones appear in the TCRdb table, and some are missing; sequencing was by immunoSEQ multiplex PCR. The sample records some 150,000 clones, under 85% being singletons. Source material: peripheral blood. Receptors were obtained from an elderly woman in a cohort sampled during active or convalescent COVID-19. The CDR3 runs from the conserved cysteine through the conserved F or W. D genes are given only for firm matches. The size of a clone is reported for some rows only, either as once, few or many, or as a class for expanded clones.

j_call: TRBJ2-1
d_call: TRBD1
v_call: TRBV5-1
clone_size: few
cdr3_nt: TGCGCCAGCACCTACTGGACAGGGAACAATGAGCAGTTCTTC
cdr3_aa: CASTYWTGNNEQFF

j_call: TRBJ1-2
d_call: TRBD1
v_call: TRBV30
clone_size: NA
cdr3_nt: TGTGCCTGGAGTTCCTGGACAGGGGGCTATGGCTACACCTTC
cdr3_aa: CAWSSWTGGYGYTF

j_call: TRBJ2-3
d_call: NA
v_call: TRBV6-5
clone_size: NA
cdr3_nt: TGTGCCAGCAGAGCTAGGGAGATTAGAGATACGCAGTATTTT
cdr3_aa: CASRAREIRDTQYF

j_call: TRBJ1-3
d_call: NA
v_call: TRBV7-9
clone_size: NA
cdr3_nt: TGTGCCAGCAGCGACGGGGCCTGGGGGCGAACTTCTGGAAACACCATATATTTT
cdr3_aa: CASSDGAWGRTSGNTIYF

j_call: TRBJ1-2
d_call: NA
v_call: TRBV5-1
clone_size: few
cdr3_nt: TGCGCCAGCACCCTGGACGTCAGGGGAGACTATGGCTACACCTTC
cdr3_aa: CASTLDVRGDYGYTF

j_call: TRBJ2-3
d_call: NA
v_call: TRBV6-5
clone_size: NA
cdr3_nt: TGTGCCAGCAGCAAATATGACAGAGATACGCAGTATTTT
cdr3_aa: CASSKYDRDTQYF

j_call: TRBJ2-5
d_call: TRBD2
v_call: TRBV7-8
clone_size: NA
cdr3_nt: TGTGCCAGCAGCTGGGAGGGGTGGACCCAGTACTTC
cdr3_aa: CASSWEGWTQYF

j_call: TRBJ2-1
d_call: TRBD2
v_call: TRBV19
clone_size: NA
cdr3_nt: TGTGCCAGTTCGTCCCCTAGCGGGGGGGCTATCTCCTACAATGAGCAGTTCTTC
cdr3_aa: CASSSPSGGAISYNEQFF

j_call: TRBJ1-5
d_call: TRBD1
v_call: TRBV28
clone_size: NA
cdr3_nt: TGTGCCAGCAGTTCCTCTCGGGGGACAGTCAATCAGCCCCAGCATTTT
cdr3_aa: CASSSSRGTVNQPQHF

j_call: TRBJ1-4
d_call: NA
v_call: TRBV6-6
clone_size: NA
cdr3_nt: TGTGCCAGCAGTGGCAGGGGCCGCCCAGAAAAACTGTTTTTT
cdr3_aa: CASSGRGRPEKLFF

j_call: TRBJ1-2
d_call: NA
v_call: TRBV18
clone_size: NA
cdr3_nt: TGTGCCAGCTCACCACCCCCGGGACACCCACTCTATGGCTACACCTTC
cdr3_aa: CASSPPPGHPLYGYTF

j_call: TRBJ2-7
d_call: TRBD2
v_call: TRBV7-9
clone_size: few
cdr3_nt: TGTGCCAGCAGCATGTTGCAAGCGGGGGCTTCCTACGAGCAGTACTTC
cdr3_aa: CASSMLQAGASYEQYF

j_call: TRBJ1-1
d_call: NA
v_call: TRBV7-9
clone_size: NA
cdr3_nt: TGTGCCAGCAGCTTTGGGGGCGGGAACACTGAAGCTTTCTTT
cdr3_aa: CASSFGGGNTEAFF

j_call: TRBJ1-2
d_call: NA
v_call: TRBV7-9
clone_size: NA
cdr3_nt: TGTGCCAGCAGCTTAGCGGGGGGATTCAGTGATGGCTACACCTTC
cdr3_aa: CASSLAGGFSDGYTF

j_call: TRBJ1-2
d_call: NA
v_call: TRBV5-4
clone_size: NA
cdr3_nt: TGTGCCAGCAGCCCCGGACAGCCATGGGCTAACTATGGCTACACCTTC
cdr3_aa: CASSPGQPWANYGYTF

j_call: TRBJ1-1
d_call: NA
v_call: TRBV28
clone_size: NA
cdr3_nt: TGTGCCAGCATTTGGGGGCTGGGCAACACTGAAGCTTTCTTT
cdr3_aa: CASIWGLGNTEAFF

j_call: TRBJ2-1
d_call: TRBD2
v_call: TRBV7-3
clone_size: few
cdr3_nt: TGTGCCAGCAGCCCTACTAGCGGCTCCTACAATGAGCAGTTCTTC
cdr3_aa: CASSPTSGSYNEQFF

j_call: TRBJ2-7
d_call: NA
v_call: TRBV7-2
clone_size: NA
cdr3_nt: TGTGCCAGCAGCTTAGCGGGAGGCGCGACCTCCTACGAGCAGTACTTC
cdr3_aa: CASSLAGGATSYEQYF

j_call: TRBJ2-1
d_call: NA
v_call: TRBV5-1
clone_size: NA
cdr3_nt: TGCGCCAGCAGCTTGGGTCTCAATGAGCAGTTCTTC
cdr3_aa: CASSLGLNEQFF

j_call: TRBJ2-7
d_call: NA
v_call: TRBV30
clone_size: once
cdr3_nt: TGTGCCTGGAGTGTACAGGGTGGCTCCTACGAGCAGTACTTC
cdr3_aa: CAWSVQGGSYEQYF

j_call: TRBJ1-3
d_call: NA
v_call: TRBV9
clone_size: NA
cdr3_nt: TGTGCCAGCAGCGTCCTCGGGGGGCACCTCTCTGGAAACACCATATATTTT
cdr3_aa: CASSVLGGHLSGNTIYF